This T cell receptor beta chain appears in the sequencing data of a study of beta chain features in type 1 diabetes. Study-wide results and limits: Type 1 diabetes patients had fewer VDJ junction insertions and more deletions.

To note about this clone: Its specificity is not known.

Investigators reverse transcribed all isolated RNA, so they sequenced expressed TCRB transcripts. Clones were sequenced by immunoSEQ multiplex PCR, and TCRdb holds only the in-frame ones, with some missing. The sample yields 110,000 or so clones, about 40% seen once. This CDR3 is built from 16 residues. Germline-derived CDR1 and CDR2 are SGHRS and YFSETQ. Between the trimmed V and J ends, which lost 0 bases and 2 bases, there was a span of 12 bases. The V gene is TRBV5-1, the J gene TRBJ2-1; TRBD2 is a possible D gene (6 bases). Sequenced sample: stem cell memory CD4+ T cells from blood. The receptor was derived from a woman younger than 35 in good health. The CDR3 sequence is CASSLGGRITYNEQFF. CDR3 in DNA: TGCGCCAGCAGCTTGGGGGGGAGGATAACCTACAATGAGCAGTTCTTC.